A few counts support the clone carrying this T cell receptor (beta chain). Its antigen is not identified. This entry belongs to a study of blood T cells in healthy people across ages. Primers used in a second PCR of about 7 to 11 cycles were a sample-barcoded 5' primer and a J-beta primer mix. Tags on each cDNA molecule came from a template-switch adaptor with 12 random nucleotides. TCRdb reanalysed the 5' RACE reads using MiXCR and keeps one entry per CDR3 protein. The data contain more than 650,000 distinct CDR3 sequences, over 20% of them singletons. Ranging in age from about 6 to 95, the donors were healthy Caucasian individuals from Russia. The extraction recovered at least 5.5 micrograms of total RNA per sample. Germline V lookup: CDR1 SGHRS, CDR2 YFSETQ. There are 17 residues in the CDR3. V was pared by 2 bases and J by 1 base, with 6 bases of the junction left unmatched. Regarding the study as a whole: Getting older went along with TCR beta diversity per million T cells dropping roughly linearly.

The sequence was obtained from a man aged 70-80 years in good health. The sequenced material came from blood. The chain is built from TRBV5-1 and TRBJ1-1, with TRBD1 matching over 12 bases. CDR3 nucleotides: TGCGCCAGCAGCTTTGGGACAGGGGGCCCCGAGAACACTGAAGCTTTCTTT. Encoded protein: CASSFGTGGPENTEAFF.